Shown below are 19 T cell receptor beta chains from a single sample sequenced in a study of vaccination effects on CD4 cells after COVID-19. The assay was immunoSEQ multiplex PCR, and TCRdb's table has in-frame clones only and misses some. The sample has about 66,000 clones, about 72% seen once. Their cognate antigens are unknown. CD4+ T cell isolation took place after approximately 11 days of culture. Specimen: CD4+ T cells from PBMCs cultured without peptide, collected before COVID-19 vaccination. These receptors were obtained from a human donor who had a prior SARS-CoV-2 infection.

V usage is TRBV2 and J usage is TRBJ1-5, with no clear D. This CDR3 region has 13 residues. Germline assignment: CDR1 SNHLY and CDR2 FYNNEI. With 7 bases removed from V and 4 bases from J, the gap between germline ends came to 11 bases. The CDR3 nucleotides read TGTGCCAGCACACGGAGTTCTAATCAGCCCCAGCATTTT. Protein: CASTRSSNQPQHF.

This sequence joins TRBV4-3 and TRBJ2-7; 9 positions agree with TRBD1. The J segment lost 1 base and the V segment lost 0 bases, leaving 7 bases of the junction unmatched. Germline loops: CDR1 LGHNA, CDR2 YSLEER. The CDR3 runs 17 residues. The CDR3 sequence is CASSQERGDRVSYEQYF. CDR3 bases: TGCGCCAGCAGCCAAGAGAGAGGGGACAGGGTGTCCTACGAGCAGTACTTC.

The genes are TRBV29-1 and TRBJ1-1; 8 bases fit TRBD1. The CDR3 sequence is 13 residues long. Trimming took 4 bases from V and 3 from J; bases not matched to a gene: 4. The germline CDR1 and CDR2 sequences are SQVTM and ANQGSEA. The CDR3 region is CSVGQGMDTEAFF. The CDR3 nucleotides read TGCAGCGTTGGACAGGGGATGGACACTGAAGCTTTCTTT.

The chain couples TRBV11-3 to TRBJ2-5; 13 bases match TRBD2. CDR1 and CDR2 (germline): SGHNT, YENEEA. Losses at the gene ends were 5 bases for V and 3 bases for J; bases not matched to a gene: 3. There are 15 residues in the CDR3. The CDR3 sequence is CASSTGLAGEETQYF. The CDR3 coding sequence is TGTGCCAGCAGCACTGGACTAGCGGGAGAAGAGACCCAGTACTTC.

Turning to this clone: At one of its ends the junction is not consistent with the germline gene, which may arise from a read error. This sequence joins TRBV7-7 and TRBJ2-3, with D possibly TRBD2 on 6 matching bases. The CDR3 loop spans 15 amino acids. CDR1 and CDR2 from the germline V gene are SSHAT and FNYEAQ (reference sequence). In DNA form, the CDR3 reads TGTGCTAGCAGCCAAGGCCGGGGGTATCTTGATACGCAGTATTTT. Protein: CASSQGRGYLDTQYF. Based on the CDR3 plus reference TRBV7-7 and TRBJ2-3, the full variable domain is GAGVSQSPRYKVTKRGQDVTLRCDPISSHATLYWYQQALGQGPEFLTYFNYEAQPDKSGLPSDRFSAERPEGSISTLTIQRTEQRDSAMYRCASSQGRGYLDTQYFGPGTRLTVL.

This sequence joins TRBV6-5 and TRBJ1-2, with 7 bases identical to TRBD1. The CDR3 covers 15 residues. The ends lost 2 bases at V and 3 bases at J; junction bases unmatched: 6. Germline V lookup: CDR1 MNHEY, CDR2 SVGAGI. CDR3: CASSYRDSGYYGYTF. The DNA for the CDR3 is TGTGCCAGCAGTTACCGGGACAGCGGATACTATGGCTACACCTTC.

The chain uses TRBV19 and TRBJ2-5, with D perhaps given as TRBD1 or TRBD2 (5 bases each). The CDR3 length is 14 residues. CDR1 LNHDA and CDR2 SQIVND come from the germline V gene (reference sequence). V was trimmed by 4 bases and J by 7 bases, leaving 16 bases between them. The CDR3 sequence: CASSTPFGDGTQYF. CDR3 nucleotide sequence: TGTGCCAGTAGTACCCCGTTCGGGGACGGGACCCAGTACTTC.

The chain is built from TRBV5-4 and TRBJ2-3; D is unclear. The CDR3 spans 14 residues. V dropped 0 bases and J dropped 6 bases, with 11 bases sitting between them. Germline V gene lookup returns CDR1 SGHNT and CDR2 YYREEE (reference sequence). This chain's CDR3 is CASSLAGPDDTQYF. DNA for the CDR3: TGTGCCAGCAGCTTGGCCGGTCCCGACGATACGCAGTATTTT. Full variable domain (rest looked up from reference TRBV5-4 and TRBJ2-3): ETGVTQSPTHLIKTRGQQVTLRCSSQSGHNTVSWYQQALGQGPQFIFQYYREEENGRGNFPPRFSGLQFPNYSSELNVNALELDDSALYLCASSLAGPDDTQYFGPGTRLTVL.

This chain uses TRBV6-6 with TRBJ1-5; D call uncertain. The V gene's germline CDR1 is MNHNY and CDR2 SVGAGI (reference sequence). The ends were cut back, 6 bases at V and 3 bases at J, with 6 bases in the middle. The CDR3 consists of 12 residues. CDR3 in DNA: TGTGCCAGCAGGGAATACAATCAGCCCCAGCATTTT. This sequence encodes CASREYNQPQHF.

The rearrangement uses TRBV18 and TRBJ1-6; D remains ambiguous. Trimming shortened V by 4 bases and J by 9 bases, and 13 bases separated the two germline ends. CDR3 size: 14 residues. From germline, CDR1 is KGHSH and CDR2 LQKENI. CDR3 DNA: TGTGCCAGCTCACTCGGTGTTTCGGTTTCACCCCTCCACTTT. Translated, it gives CASSLGVSVSPLHF.

This clone was seen a few times. The chain recombines TRBV5-1 with TRBJ2-1, with 12 positions matching TRBD2. V shed 6 bases, J shed 4 bases, and the junction held 17 bases outside the gene matches. This CDR3 spans 19 amino acids. CDR1 is SGHRS, CDR2 YFSETQ, per germline. CDR3 sequence reads: CASTVRGLAGHRVYNEQFF. CDR3 bases: TGCGCCAGCACCGTTCGGGGACTAGCGGGTCACAGGGTTTACAATGAGCAGTTCTTC.

The CDR3 sequence: CASSRRLAGDGLDEQFF. In DNA, the CDR3 is TGTGCCAGCAGCCGTCGACTAGCGGGAGATGGTCTGGATGAGCAGTTCTTC. The rearrangement links TRBV7-9 to TRBJ2-1, with 12 nucleotides matching TRBD2. CDR1 is SEHNR and CDR2 is FQNEAQ in the germline V gene (reference sequence). The CDR3 is 17 residues long. V lost 5 bases, J lost 8 bases, and 13 bases stayed unmatched.

Note on this clone: Its ends do not fully match the called genes, so a read error is possible. V is TRBV2 and J is TRBJ1-5, with a possible D match to TRBD1 (6 bases). CDR3 length equals 12 residues. Per the germline V gene, CDR1 is SNHLY and CDR2 is FYNNEI. The CDR3, as DNA: TGTGCCAGCACCCCGCGAGGGGGGCACCCCGCTTTT. It encodes CASTPRGGHPAF.

The CDR3 sequence is CASSQEQEREGSYEQYF. CDR3 in DNA: TGCGCCAGCAGCCAAGAGCAGGAGCGGGAGGGCTCCTACGAGCAGTACTTC. The V call is TRBV4-3, the J call TRBJ2-7; 10 bases match TRBD2. This CDR3 region has 17 residues. CDR1 and CDR2 from the germline V gene are LGHNA and YSLEER. V was pared by 0 bases and J by 0 bases, with 5 bases of the junction left unmatched.

The V gene is TRBV30, the J gene TRBJ1-1; D not certain. With 0 bases removed from V and 1 base from J, the gap between germline ends came to 9 bases. Germline V gene data show CDR1 as GTSNPN and CDR2 as SVGIG (reference sequence). CDR3 length: 14 amino acids. The CDR3 region has the DNA TGTGCCTGGAGTGTACAAGCAGGGAACACTGAAGCTTTCTTT. It codes for CAWSVQAGNTEAFF.

A few counts support this clone. J is TRBJ2-3 and V is TRBV3-1 (or the pseudogene TRBV3-2); no definite D call. The CDR3 contains 17 residues. Germline V CDR1 and CDR2: LGHDT, YNNKEL (reference sequence). The germline V and J ends were trimmed by 4 bases and 2 bases, with 19 bases remaining between them. The CDR3 here is CASSLLFSASDTDTQYF. For the CDR3, the DNA is TGTGCCAGCAGCCTCCTCTTTAGTGCGAGTGACACAGATACGCAGTATTTT.

The chain carries TRBV6-5 and TRBJ1-1, with TRBD1 identical over 8 bases. With 5 bases clipped from V and 5 bases from J, the junction kept 7 bases outside the gene matches. The CDR3 has 14 residues. Germline V gives CDR1 MNHEY, CDR2 SVGAGI. CDR3 region: CASSLQGVGTEAFF. CDR3 DNA: TGTGCCAGCAGTCTACAGGGGGTTGGTACTGAAGCTTTCTTT.

The chain carries TRBV9 and TRBJ2-4; a weak D match, TRBD1 (7 bases). The CDR3 runs 18 residues. Germline CDR1 reads SGDLS; CDR2 reads YYNGEE. The V end was cut by 4 bases, the J end by 0 bases, with 20 bases between. CDR3 loop: CASSPRQGGSLAKNIQYF. The CDR3 bases are TGTGCCAGCAGCCCTCGACAGGGAGGTTCTCTAGCCAAAAACATTCAGTACTTC.

On this clone itself: Its ends do not fully match the called genes, so a read error is possible. The chain links TRBV7-7 to TRBJ2-1; 14 bases agree with TRBD2. The CDR3 has 17 amino acids. Germline loops: CDR1 SSHAT, CDR2 FNYEAQ (reference sequence). CDR3 nucleotides: TGTGCTAGCAGCTCGGGACTAGCGGGAGTAGTTCACGATGAGCAGTTCTTC. Protein product: CASSSGLAGVVHDEQFF.